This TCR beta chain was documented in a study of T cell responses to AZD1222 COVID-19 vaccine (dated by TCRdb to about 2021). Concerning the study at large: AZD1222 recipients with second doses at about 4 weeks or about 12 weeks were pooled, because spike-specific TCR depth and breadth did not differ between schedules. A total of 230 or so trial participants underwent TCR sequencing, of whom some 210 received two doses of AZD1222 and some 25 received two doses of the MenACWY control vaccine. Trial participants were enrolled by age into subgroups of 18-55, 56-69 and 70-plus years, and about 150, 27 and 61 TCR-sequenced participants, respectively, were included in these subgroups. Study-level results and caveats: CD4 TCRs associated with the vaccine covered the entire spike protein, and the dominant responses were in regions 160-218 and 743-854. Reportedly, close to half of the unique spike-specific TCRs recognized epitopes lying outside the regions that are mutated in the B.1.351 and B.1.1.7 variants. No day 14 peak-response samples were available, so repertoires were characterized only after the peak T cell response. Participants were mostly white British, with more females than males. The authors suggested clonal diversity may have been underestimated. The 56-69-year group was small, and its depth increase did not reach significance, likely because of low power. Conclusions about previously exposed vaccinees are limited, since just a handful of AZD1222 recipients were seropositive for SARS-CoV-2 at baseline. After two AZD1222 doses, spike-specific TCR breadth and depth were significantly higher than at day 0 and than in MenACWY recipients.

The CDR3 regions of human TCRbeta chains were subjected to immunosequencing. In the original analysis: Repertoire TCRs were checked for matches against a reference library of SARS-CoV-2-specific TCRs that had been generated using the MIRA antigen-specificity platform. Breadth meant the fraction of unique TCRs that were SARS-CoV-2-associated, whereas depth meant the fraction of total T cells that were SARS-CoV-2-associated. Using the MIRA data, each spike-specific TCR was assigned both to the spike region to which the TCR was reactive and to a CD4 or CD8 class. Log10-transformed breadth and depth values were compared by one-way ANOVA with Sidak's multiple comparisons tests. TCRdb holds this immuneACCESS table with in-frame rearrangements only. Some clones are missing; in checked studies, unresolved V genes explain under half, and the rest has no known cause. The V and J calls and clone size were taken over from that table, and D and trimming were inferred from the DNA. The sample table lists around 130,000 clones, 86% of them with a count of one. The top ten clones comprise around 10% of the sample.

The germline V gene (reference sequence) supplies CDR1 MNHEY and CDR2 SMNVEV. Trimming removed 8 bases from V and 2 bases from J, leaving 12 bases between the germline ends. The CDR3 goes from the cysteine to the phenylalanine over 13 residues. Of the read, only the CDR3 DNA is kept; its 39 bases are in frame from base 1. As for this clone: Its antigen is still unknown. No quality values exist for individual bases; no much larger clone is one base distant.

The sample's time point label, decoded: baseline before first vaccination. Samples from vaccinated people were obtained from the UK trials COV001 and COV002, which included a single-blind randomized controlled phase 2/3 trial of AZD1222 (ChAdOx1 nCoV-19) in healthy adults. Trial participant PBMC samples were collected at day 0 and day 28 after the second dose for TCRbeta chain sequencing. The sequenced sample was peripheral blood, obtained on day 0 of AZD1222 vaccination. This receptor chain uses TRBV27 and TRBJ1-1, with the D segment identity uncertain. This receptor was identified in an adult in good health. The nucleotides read TGTGCCAGCTATAAGTCCAAAAACACTGAAGCTTTCTTT. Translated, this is CASYKSKNTEAFF.